The rows below give T cell receptor beta chains drawn from one sample of a study of T-cell reconstitution after alpha-beta-depleted transplantation in children. TCRdb processed the PCR reads anew with MiXCR; each CDR3 protein has one entry. This sample has about 980,000 distinct CDR3 sequences, with about 26% found just once. Sample: PBMCs, mostly from graft donor cells, taken 360 days after TCRalphabeta/CD19-depleted stem cell transplant. The source is a boy under two years old who had a stem cell transplant for SCID, so the T cells may come from the graft donor. Both conserved end residues are part of each CDR3. Each record gives: CDR3 protein, CDR3 DNA, V gene, J gene, clone size, D gene. D genes are given only for firm matches. Clone size is not always given. Where it is, it says once, few, many or a class for expanded clones.

CDR3 protein: CSAQRGAGPTYEQYF
CDR3 DNA: TGCAGTGCTCAACGAGGGGCAGGGCCTACCTACGAGCAGTACTTC
V gene: TRBV20-1
J gene: TRBJ2-7
clone size: once
D gene: -

CDR3 protein: CSVNGPSFYNEQFF
CDR3 DNA: TGCAGCGTCAACGGACCCTCGTTCTACAATGAGCAGTTCTTC
V gene: TRBV29-1
J gene: TRBJ2-1
clone size: -
D gene: -

CDR3 protein: CASSVWDRTQGLGYTF
CDR3 DNA: TGTGCCAGCAGTGTGTGGGACAGGACTCAGGGTTTGGGCTACACCTTC
V gene: TRBV2
J gene: TRBJ1-2
clone size: -
D gene: TRBD1

CDR3 protein: CASSEPGRNTEAFF
CDR3 DNA: TGCGCCAGCAGTGAGCCAGGCCGGAACACTGAAGCTTTCTTT
V gene: TRBV10-1
J gene: TRBJ1-1
clone size: -
D gene: -

CDR3 protein: CASSPRAGGQETQYF
CDR3 DNA: TGTGCCAGCAGTCCCCGGGCGGGGGGGCAAGAGACCCAGTACTTC
V gene: TRBV12-3/TRBV12-4
J gene: TRBJ2-5
clone size: few
D gene: TRBD2

CDR3 protein: CASSLISPLRQRANYGYTF
CDR3 DNA: TGTGCCAGCAGCTTAATATCTCCACTTAGACAACGGGCTAACTATGGCTACACCTTC
V gene: TRBV11-2
J gene: TRBJ1-2
clone size: -
D gene: -

CDR3 protein: CASSHSGVPYNEQFF
CDR3 DNA: TGTGCCAGCAGCCATTCCGGGGTCCCCTACAATGAGCAGTTCTTC
V gene: TRBV5-5
J gene: TRBJ2-1
clone size: once
D gene: -

CDR3 protein: CASTGGLSYNEQFF
CDR3 DNA: TGTGCCAGCACAGGAGGCCTCTCCTACAATGAGCAGTTCTTC
V gene: TRBV7-2
J gene: TRBJ2-1
clone size: -
D gene: -

CDR3 protein: CASFNRGRREAFF
CDR3 DNA: TGTGCCAGCTTTAACAGGGGCCGAAGGGAAGCTTTCTTT
V gene: TRBV12-3/TRBV12-4
J gene: TRBJ1-1
clone size: -
D gene: TRBD1

CDR3 protein: CATSDITGTRQETQYF
CDR3 DNA: TGTGCCACCAGTGATATAACCGGGACTAGGCAAGAGACCCAGTACTTC
V gene: TRBV24-1
J gene: TRBJ2-5
clone size: few
D gene: TRBD2

CDR3 protein: CASSFLGGIGELFF
CDR3 DNA: TGTGCCAGCAGCTTCCTGGGGGGGATCGGGGAGCTGTTTTTT
V gene: TRBV7-2
J gene: TRBJ2-2
clone size: -
D gene: TRBD2

CDR3 protein: CASNPGTDIPNEQFF
CDR3 DNA: TGTGCCAGCAACCCCGGGACGGATATCCCCAATGAGCAGTTCTTC
V gene: TRBV7-2
J gene: TRBJ2-1
clone size: -
D gene: -

CDR3 protein: CASSQDRKTRQETQYF
CDR3 DNA: TGCGCCAGCAGCCAAGATCGGAAGACTAGACAAGAGACCCAGTACTTC
V gene: TRBV4-1
J gene: TRBJ2-5
clone size: -
D gene: -

CDR3 protein: CASSLERQGAINEQFF
CDR3 DNA: TGTGCCAGCAGCTTGGAACGGCAGGGGGCGATCAATGAGCAGTTCTTC
V gene: TRBV5-4
J gene: TRBJ2-1
clone size: few
D gene: TRBD1

CDR3 protein: CASCQTSTSGSSYEQYF
CDR3 DNA: TGTGCCAGCTGCCAAACCTCAACTAGCGGGAGCTCCTACGAGCAGTACTTC
V gene: TRBV3-1
J gene: TRBJ2-7
clone size: -
D gene: TRBD2

CDR3 protein: CASSQEWQGKDEQYF
CDR3 DNA: TGTGCCAGCAGCCAAGAATGGCAGGGGAAGGACGAGCAGTACTTC
V gene: TRBV4-2
J gene: TRBJ2-7
clone size: -
D gene: -

CDR3 protein: CASSFETEISPLHF
CDR3 DNA: TGTGCCAGCAGCTTCGAGACAGAGATTTCACCCCTCCACTTT
V gene: TRBV5-8
J gene: TRBJ1-6
clone size: -
D gene: -

CDR3 protein: CASSQDRRGAYYEQYF
CDR3 DNA: TGCGCCAGCAGCCAAGATCGGAGGGGGGCCTACTACGAGCAGTACTTC
V gene: TRBV4-3
J gene: TRBJ2-7
clone size: few
D gene: -

CDR3 protein: CASSQVEAGGPTGELFF
CDR3 DNA: TGCGCCAGCAGCCAAGTCGAAGCGGGGGGGCCCACCGGGGAGCTGTTTTTT
V gene: TRBV4-1
J gene: TRBJ2-2
clone size: -
D gene: TRBD2

CDR3 protein: CASSFSGGNTGELFF
CDR3 DNA: TGTGCCAGCAGTTTCTCCGGGGGGAACACCGGGGAGCTGTTTTTT
V gene: TRBV12-3/TRBV12-4
J gene: TRBJ2-2
clone size: -
D gene: -

CDR3 protein: CATSRDPYSNQPQHF
CDR3 DNA: TGTGCCACCAGCAGAGATCCGTATAGCAATCAGCCCCAGCATTTT
V gene: TRBV15
J gene: TRBJ1-5
clone size: few
D gene: -

CDR3 protein: CASSLRSGVYNEQFF
CDR3 DNA: TGTGCCAGCAGTTTAAGGAGCGGGGTTTACAATGAGCAGTTCTTC
V gene: TRBV27
J gene: TRBJ2-1
clone size: few
D gene: TRBD2